Following are 7 T cell receptor beta chains from one sample sequenced in a study of blood T cells in healthy people across ages. A second PCR of roughly 7 to 11 cycles used a sample-barcoded 5' primer and a J-beta primer mix. TCRdb ran MiXCR on the 5' RACE reads and lists one entry per CDR3 protein. The sample holds some 1.4 million distinct CDR3 sequences, around 42% seen once. What was sequenced was blood. All receptors come from a woman aged 18 to 35 in good health.

The chain carries TRBV2 and TRBJ2-1; D is unresolved. The CDR3 sequence is 13 residues long. V lost 1 base to trimming and J lost 10 bases, with 11 bases between them. Germline CDR1 and CDR2: SNHLY and FYNNEI. CDR3 protein: CASSEEGFDEQFF. The CDR3 region has the DNA TGTGCCAGCAGTGAAGAGGGTTTTGACGAGCAGTTCTTC.

This clonotype was counted a few times. The V and J genes are TRBV20-1 and TRBJ2-1; the match to TRBD2 covers 11 bases. Germline V CDR1 and CDR2: DFQATT, SNEGSKA (reference sequence). CDR3 length: 13 residues. After removal of 5 bases from V and 8 bases from J, the junction contained 5 bases not matched to a gene. CDR3 residues: CSAPRTSGYEQFF. The DNA for the CDR3 is TGCAGTGCTCCCCGGACTAGCGGGTATGAGCAGTTCTTC.

This clonotype was found a few times. An end of the junction differs from the germline gene, which may be a read error. The chain employs TRBV29-1 and TRBJ2-7; the D gene could be TRBD1 or TRBD2 (5 bases each). The DNA end is a closer match to TRBJ2-5, so the J assignment may be wrong. Per germline, CDR1 SQVTM and CDR2 ANQGSEA. The CDR3 runs 12 residues. DNA for the CDR3: TGCAGCGTTGGCCGGGACCAGGAGACCCAGTACTTC. Its protein product is CSVGRDQETQYF.

The chain links TRBV12-3 or TRBV12-4 to TRBJ1-2, with D possibly matching TRBD1 (6 bases). Trimming shortened V by 6 bases and J by 5 bases, and 16 bases separated the two germline ends. This CDR3 spans 14 amino acids. The CDR3 sequence: CASSGGRDPYGYTF. The CDR3 DNA reads TGTGCCAGCAGCGGGGGCAGGGACCCTTATGGCTACACCTTC.

J is TRBJ1-1 and V is TRBV12-5, with D possibly matching TRBD1 (5 bases). V was pared by 0 bases and J by 0 bases, with 11 bases between. The length of the CDR3 is 16 residues. In germline, CDR1 is LGHNT, CDR2 FRNRAP. The CDR3: CASGLVLDTMNTEAFF. Written as DNA, the CDR3 is TGTGCTAGTGGTTTGGTACTGGACACAATGAACACTGAAGCTTTCTTT.

The chain links TRBV29-1 to TRBJ2-7, with TRBD2 identical over 13 bases. With the DNA end fitting TRBJ2-5 better, the J assignment may be wrong. Germline values: CDR1 SQVTM, CDR2 ANQGSEA. The CDR3 has 16 amino acids. The CDR3 reads CSVKRTSGSPAETQYF. For the CDR3, the DNA is TGCAGCGTTAAAAGGACTAGCGGGAGCCCGGCGGAGACCCAGTACTTC.

This chain uses TRBV7-9 with TRBJ2-7; D gene unclear. V was shortened by 2 bases and J by 7 bases, with 15 bases between the two germline ends. The germline V gene encodes CDR1 SEHNR and CDR2 FQNEAQ (reference sequence). This CDR3 is 14 amino acids long. CDR3 in amino acids: CASSLMARTGEQYF. DNA for the CDR3: TGTGCCAGCAGCTTAATGGCCAGGACGGGTGAGCAGTACTTC.